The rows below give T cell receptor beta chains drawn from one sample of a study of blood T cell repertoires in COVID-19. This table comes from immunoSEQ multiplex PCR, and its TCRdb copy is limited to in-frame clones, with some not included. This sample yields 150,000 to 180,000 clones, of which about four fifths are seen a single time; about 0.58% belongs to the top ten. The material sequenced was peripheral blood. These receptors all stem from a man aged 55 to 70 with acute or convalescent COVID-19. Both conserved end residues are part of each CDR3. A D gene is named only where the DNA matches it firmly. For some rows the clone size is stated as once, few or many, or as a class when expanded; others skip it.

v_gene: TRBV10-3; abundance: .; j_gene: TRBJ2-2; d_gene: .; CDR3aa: CAISESILDSIANTGELFF; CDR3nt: TGTGCCATCAGTGAGTCTATTTTGGACTCTATCGCGAACACCGGGGAGCTGTTTTTT
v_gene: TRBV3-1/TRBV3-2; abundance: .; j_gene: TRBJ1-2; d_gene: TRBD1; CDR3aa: CASSQKGDSWGYTF; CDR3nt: TGTGCCAGCAGCCAAAAAGGGGACAGCTGGGGCTACACCTTC
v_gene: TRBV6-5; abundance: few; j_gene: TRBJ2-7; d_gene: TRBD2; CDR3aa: CASSYGSGLAAYEQYF; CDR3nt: TGTGCCAGCAGTTACGGTTCAGGGCTAGCGGCCTACGAGCAGTACTTC
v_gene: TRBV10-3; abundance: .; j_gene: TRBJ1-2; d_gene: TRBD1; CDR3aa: CAISEPGTGTNYGYTF; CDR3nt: TGTGCCATCAGTGAGCCTGGGACAGGGACTAACTATGGCTACACCTTC
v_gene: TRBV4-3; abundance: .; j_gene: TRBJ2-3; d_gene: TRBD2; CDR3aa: CASSHRLAGGNTQYF; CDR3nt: TGCGCCAGCAGCCACAGACTAGCGGGGGGGAATACGCAGTATTTT
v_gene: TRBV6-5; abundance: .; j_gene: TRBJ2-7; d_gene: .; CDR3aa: CASSRSDTYEQYF; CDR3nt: TGTGCCAGCAGCCGCAGTGACACATACGAGCAGTACTTC
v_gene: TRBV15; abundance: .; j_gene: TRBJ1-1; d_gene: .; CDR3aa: CATSRDSMNTEAFF; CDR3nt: TGTGCCACCAGCAGAGATTCAATGAACACTGAAGCTTTCTTT
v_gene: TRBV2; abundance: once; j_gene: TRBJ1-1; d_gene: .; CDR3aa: CASRLGLVAFF; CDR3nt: TGTGCCAGCAGGTTGGGACTCGTCGCTTTCTTT
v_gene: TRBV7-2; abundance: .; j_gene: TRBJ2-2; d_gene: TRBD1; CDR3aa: CASSLYRGNTGELFF; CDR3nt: TGTGCCAGCAGCTTATACAGGGGGAACACCGGGGAGCTGTTTTTT
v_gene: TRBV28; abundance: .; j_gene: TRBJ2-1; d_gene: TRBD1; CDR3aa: CASSTRRTGLGNEQFF; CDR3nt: TGTGCCAGCAGTACCCGTCGGACAGGGCTGGGCAATGAGCAGTTCTTC
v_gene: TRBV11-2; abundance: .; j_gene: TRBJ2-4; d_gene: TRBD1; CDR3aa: CASSEGQKNIQYF; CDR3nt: TGTGCCAGCAGCGAGGGACAGAAAAACATTCAGTACTTC
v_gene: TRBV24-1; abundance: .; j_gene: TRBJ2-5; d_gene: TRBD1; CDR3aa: CATKGTGMMETQYF; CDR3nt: TGTGCCACCAAAGGGACAGGGATGATGGAGACCCAGTACTTC
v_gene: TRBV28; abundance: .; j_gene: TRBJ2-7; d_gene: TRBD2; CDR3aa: CASIPGSGAYEQYF; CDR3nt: TGTGCCAGTATCCCCGGGAGCGGGGCCTACGAGCAGTACTTC
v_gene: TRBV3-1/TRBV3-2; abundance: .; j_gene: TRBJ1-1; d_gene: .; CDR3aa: CASSGPGDFAFF; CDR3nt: TGTGCCAGCAGTGGCCCGGGGGATTTCGCTTTCTTT
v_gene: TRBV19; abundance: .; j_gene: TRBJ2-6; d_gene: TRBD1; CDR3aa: CASSRQGAGANVLTF; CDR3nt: TGTGCCAGTAGTCGACAGGGGGCTGGGGCCAACGTCCTGACTTTC
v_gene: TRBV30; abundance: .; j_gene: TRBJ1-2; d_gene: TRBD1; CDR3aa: CAWSRDRPYGYTF; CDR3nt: TGTGCCTGGAGTCGGGACAGACCTTATGGCTACACCTTC
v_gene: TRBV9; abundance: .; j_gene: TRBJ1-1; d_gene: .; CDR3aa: CASSVDGIDTEAFF; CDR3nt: TGTGCCAGCAGCGTAGACGGGATCGACACTGAAGCTTTCTTT
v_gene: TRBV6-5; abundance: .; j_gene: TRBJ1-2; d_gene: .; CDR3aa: CASSSRVLLGYTF; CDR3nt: TGTGCCAGCAGTTCCCGGGTCCTTCTTGGCTACACCTTC
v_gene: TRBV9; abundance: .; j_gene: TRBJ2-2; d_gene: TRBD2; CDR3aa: CASSVGAGAGGELFF; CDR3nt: TGTGCCAGCAGCGTAGGAGCGGGGGCCGGCGGGGAGCTGTTTTTT
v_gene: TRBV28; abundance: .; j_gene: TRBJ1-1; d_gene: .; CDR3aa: CASSPRDVRRGTEAFF; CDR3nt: TGTGCCAGCAGTCCGAGGGACGTCCGGAGGGGCACTGAAGCTTTCTTT
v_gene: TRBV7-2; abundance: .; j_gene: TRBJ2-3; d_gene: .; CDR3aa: CATGADTQYF; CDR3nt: TGTGCCACCGGGGCAGATACGCAGTATTTT
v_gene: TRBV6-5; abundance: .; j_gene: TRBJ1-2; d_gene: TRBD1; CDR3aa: CASSPQGAWGYTF; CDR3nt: TGTGCCAGCAGTCCCCAGGGGGCTTGGGGCTACACCTTC
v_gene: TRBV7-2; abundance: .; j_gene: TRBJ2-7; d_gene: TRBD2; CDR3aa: CATRLAGGPQGEQYF; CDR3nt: TGTGCCACCCGACTAGCGGGAGGTCCCCAGGGCGAGCAGTACTTC
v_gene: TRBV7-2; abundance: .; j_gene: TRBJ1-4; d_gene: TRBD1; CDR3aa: CASSRDRVTNEKLFF; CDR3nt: TGTGCCAGCAGCCGGGACAGGGTAACTAATGAAAAACTGTTTTTT
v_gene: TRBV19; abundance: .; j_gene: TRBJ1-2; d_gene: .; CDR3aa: CASSMDRKYGYTF; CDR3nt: TGTGCCAGTAGTATGGACAGAAAATATGGCTACACCTTC
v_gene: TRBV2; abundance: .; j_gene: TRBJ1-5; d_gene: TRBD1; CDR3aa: CASRNSQGRNQPQHF; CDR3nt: TGTGCCAGCAGGAACTCACAGGGGAGGAATCAGCCCCAGCATTTT
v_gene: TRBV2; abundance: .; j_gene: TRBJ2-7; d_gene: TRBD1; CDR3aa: CASSELRGQPSYEQYF; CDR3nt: TGTGCCAGCAGTGAATTAAGGGGGCAGCCTTCCTACGAGCAGTACTTC
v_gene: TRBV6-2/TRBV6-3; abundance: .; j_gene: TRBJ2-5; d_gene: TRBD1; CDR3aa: CASSYPPGTGWKETQYF; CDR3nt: TGTGCCAGCAGTTACCCACCCGGGACAGGCTGGAAAGAGACCCAGTACTTC
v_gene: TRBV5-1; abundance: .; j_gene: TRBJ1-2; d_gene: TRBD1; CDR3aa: CASSLGGTGESGYTF; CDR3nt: TGCGCCAGCAGCTTGGGAGGGACAGGGGAAAGTGGCTACACCTTC
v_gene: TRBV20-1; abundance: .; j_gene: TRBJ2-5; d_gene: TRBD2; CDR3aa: CSASRAGGPDQETQYF; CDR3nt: TGCAGTGCTAGTCGAGCGGGGGGGCCGGACCAAGAGACCCAGTACTTC
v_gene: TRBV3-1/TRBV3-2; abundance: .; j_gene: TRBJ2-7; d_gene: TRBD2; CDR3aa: CASSSPGLAGDYEQYF; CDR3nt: TGTGCCAGCAGCTCACCGGGACTAGCGGGAGACTACGAGCAGTACTTC
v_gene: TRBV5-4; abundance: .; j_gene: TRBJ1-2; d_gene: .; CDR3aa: CASGLANTRGAKGYTF; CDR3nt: TGTGCCAGCGGCTTGGCAAACACGCGGGGGGCAAAGGGCTACACCTTC
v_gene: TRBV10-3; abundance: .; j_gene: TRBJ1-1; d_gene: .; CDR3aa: CAISEQGNTEAFF; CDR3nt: TGTGCCATCAGTGAGCAGGGCAACACTGAAGCTTTCTTT